This T cell receptor beta chain was captured in a study of blood T cell repertoires in COVID-19. Turning to the study itself: Italy, Spain and the United States were the sources of the convalescent and acute COVID-19 samples. Nucleic acid was either cDNA or gDNA, and it came from T cells, B-cell-depleted T cells, or PBMCs.

Per germline, CDR1 SGDLS and CDR2 YYNGEE. This CDR3 has 19 residues. Trimming cost V 0 bases and J 0 bases; bases outside gene matches: 11. Original handling: Counts of nucleated cells, estimated from reference gene primer amplification, were obtained. Libraries were prepared by immunoSEQ multiplex PCR; TCRdb keeps only in-frame clonotypes and omits some of them. V, J and clone size are taken as reported in that table, and D and trimming were inferred from the DNA itself. The data contain 150,000 to 200,000 clones, 85% to 90% of them seen just once; the ten biggest clones take up over 15%. While infection was still active, Seattle patients were enrolled and then followed longitudinally.

The TCR sequence derives from a person aged 65-85 years with COVID-19, enrolled during active disease. Source material: peripheral blood. J is TRBJ2-1 and V is TRBV9; 8 bases are a match to TRBD2. This CDR3 reads CASSVAGFSGDLSYNEQFF. CDR3 sequence (DNA): TGTGCCAGCAGCGTAGCGGGGTTTAGCGGGGACCTCTCCTACAATGAGCAGTTCTTC.